Below, one T cell receptor beta chain is given with its context. Its antigen is unknown. This sample was taken from a study of cytotoxic CD8 clonotypes in ibrutinib-treated CLL. Findings of the study overall: Measured clonality at baseline was greater than in age-matched healthy donors and tracked with circulating CD8+ T-cell counts.

Germline-derived CDR1 and CDR2 are SGHDT and YYEEEE. Trimming removed 3 bases at V and 4 bases at J, with 8 bases between. This CDR3 region has 12 residues. Some clones are missing from TCRdb's copy, which holds only in-frame ones; the method was immunoSEQ multiplex PCR. The repertoire holds approximately 280,000 clones, with around 69% as singletons. The gene calls are TRBV5-6 and TRBJ2-7; D ambiguous. The source material was PBMCs, sampled at disease progression, from a patient treated with ibrutinib. This clonotype was obtained from a human donor with chronic lymphocytic leukemia. The CDR3 spells CASSSGPYEQYF. The CDR3 DNA follows: TGTGCCAGCAGCTCCGGACCATACGAGCAGTACTTC.